Described below is a single T cell receptor (beta chain) sequence and its context. Its specificity is unknown. TCRdb redid the calling of the 5' RACE reads with MiXCR, one entry per CDR3 protein. The sample lists about 260,000 distinct CDR3 sequences; roughly 7% were seen once. These data come from a study of identical twins. The study's findings and limits: Sequences that were out-of-frame, alpha and twin-shared displayed an excess of low generation probability. With abundant cord blood beta clonotypes, insertions were fewer; memory repertoires showed no such pattern.

Healthy Caucasian individuals made up all the donors. This CDR3 comprises 15 residues. V was pared by 4 bases and J by 2 bases, with 3 bases of the junction left unmatched. Germline values: CDR1 SGHDT, CDR2 YYEEEE. A further study also used this sample, focusing on yellow fever vaccine responses in identical twins. In that study: A vaccine T cell response that seemed partly convergent and partly personalized was reported in twins.

The sequenced sample consisted of memory (CD45RO+) T cells sorted from blood. The chain couples TRBV5-6 to TRBJ1-4; 9 nucleotides line up with TRBD1. The origin of this receptor is a woman under 30 in good health. In nucleotides, the CDR3 is TGTGCCAGCAGCCTTACAGGGGGCACTAATGAAAAACTGTTTTTT. Translated, it gives CASSLTGGTNEKLFF.